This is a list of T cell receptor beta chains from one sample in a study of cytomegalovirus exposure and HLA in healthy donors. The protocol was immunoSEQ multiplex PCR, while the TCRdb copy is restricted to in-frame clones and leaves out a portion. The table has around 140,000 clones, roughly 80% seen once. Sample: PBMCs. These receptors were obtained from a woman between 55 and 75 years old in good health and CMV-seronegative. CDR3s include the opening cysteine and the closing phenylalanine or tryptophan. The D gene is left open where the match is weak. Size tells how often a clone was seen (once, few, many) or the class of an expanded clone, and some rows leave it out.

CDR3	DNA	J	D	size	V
CASSFGHWGKNIQYF	TGTGCCAGCAGCTTCGGACATTGGGGCAAAAACATTCAGTACTTC	TRBJ2-4	-	-	TRBV5-6
CSVPFQGTDTQYF	TGCAGCGTTCCTTTCCAGGGAACAGATACGCAGTATTTT	TRBJ2-3	-	-	TRBV29-1
CASSIQAGVITSEQYF	TGTGCCAGTAGTATCCAAGCGGGAGTGATTACTTCCGAGCAGTACTTC	TRBJ2-7	TRBD2	once	TRBV19
CASSLMQGAGNEQFF	TGTGCCAGCAGCTTAATGCAGGGGGCGGGAAATGAGCAGTTCTTC	TRBJ2-1	TRBD1	-	TRBV7-6
CSVVAGISYQETQYF	TGCAGCGTTGTAGCGGGGATATCGTACCAAGAGACCCAGTACTTC	TRBJ2-5	TRBD2	-	TRBV29-1
CASSPRPTGSEQYF	TGTGCCAGCTCACCACGCCCGACAGGCAGCGAGCAGTACTTC	TRBJ2-7	-	-	TRBV18
CAWLGGEGDEQYF	TGTGCCTGGCTCGGAGGTGAGGGGGACGAGCAGTACTTC	TRBJ2-7	-	-	TRBV30
CASRPLAGVEQFF	TGTGCCAGCCGCCCACTAGCGGGGGTTGAGCAGTTCTTC	TRBJ2-1	TRBD2	-	TRBV7-2
CASSLVRGQYNEQFF	TGTGCCAGCAGCTTAGTAAGGGGGCAGTACAATGAGCAGTTCTTC	TRBJ2-1	TRBD1	-	TRBV7-8
CASSSMAGAYEQYF	TGTGCCAGCAGCTCCATGGCAGGGGCCTACGAGCAGTACTTC	TRBJ2-7	-	-	TRBV5-5
CASSPGGVYGYTF	TGTGCCAGCAGTCCCGGAGGGGTTTACGGCTACACCTTC	TRBJ1-2	-	-	TRBV28
CGEIGTDTQYF	TGTGGAGAAATTGGCACAGATACGCAGTATTTT	TRBJ2-3	-	-	TRBV28